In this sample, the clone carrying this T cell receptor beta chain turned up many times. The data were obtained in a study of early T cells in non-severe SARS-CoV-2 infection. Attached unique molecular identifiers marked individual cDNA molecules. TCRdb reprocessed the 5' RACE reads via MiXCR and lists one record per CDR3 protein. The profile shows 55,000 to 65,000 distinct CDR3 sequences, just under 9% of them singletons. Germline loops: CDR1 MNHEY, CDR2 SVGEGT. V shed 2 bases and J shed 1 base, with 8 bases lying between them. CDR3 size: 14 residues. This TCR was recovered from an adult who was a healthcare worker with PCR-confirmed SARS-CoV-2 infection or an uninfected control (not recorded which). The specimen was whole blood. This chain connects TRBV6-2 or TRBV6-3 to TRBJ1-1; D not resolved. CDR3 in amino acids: CASSYNGPNTEAFF. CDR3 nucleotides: TGTGCCAGCAGTTACAATGGACCGAACACTGAAGCTTTCTTT.